Sequencing of this TCR beta chain was carried out in a study of cytomegalovirus exposure and HLA in healthy donors. PCR was performed using 60 Vbeta and 13 Jbeta primers. The method was immunoSEQ multiplex PCR; TCRdb's version includes in-frame clones alone and lacks a portion of them. The repertoire consists of 240,000 or so clones, with about 80% occurring once and the leading ten covering 5% to 6%. General study results and limits: An Asian-associated ancestry cluster reportedly showed fewer N-insertions than the roughly 670-donor mean in a later analysis. The authors judged a highly shared variant cluster likely a sequencing artifact. HLA restriction was apparent for most CMV-associated TCR beta chains in a later analysis. The authors later linked a missense DCLRE1C variant to TCR beta V- and J-gene trimming.

Comments on this clone: The antigen is undetermined.

The CDR3 extends over 17 amino acids. CDR1 is SGHNT, CDR2 YYREEE, per germline (reference sequence). V gave up 2 bases and J gave up 2 bases; unmatched junction bases: 8. This chain links TRBV5-4 with TRBJ2-7; 12 nucleotides align to TRBD2. The TCR was taken from a woman aged 40 to 50 in good health and CMV-seropositive. Material: PBMCs. Written as DNA, the CDR3 is TGTGCCAGCAGCTTCCGGACTAGCGGGATGGGGGCCTACGAGCAGTACTTC. Its protein product is CASSFRTSGMGAYEQYF.